These 22 T cell receptor beta chains originate from one sample sequenced in a study of CD8 T cells in ankylosing spondylitis. Study observations and caveats: Blood from ankylosing spondylitis patients appeared to carry a characteristic roughly 8-variant TCR beta motif.

The antigens for these receptors are not known. MiXCR, applied by TCRdb to the 5' RACE reads, yields one record per CDR3 protein. The sample lists 350,000 or so distinct CDR3 sequences, less than 9.5% seen once, with about 14% in the top ten. The sample was blood, either unsorted or a sorted T cell fraction (not recorded which). The origin of the receptors is a male donor with ankylosing spondylitis.

In this sample, this clonotype turned up many times. The J gene is TRBJ2-1, the V gene TRBV5-1, with D perhaps TRBD2 (6 bases). The CDR3 is 14 residues long. CDR1 is SGHRS and CDR2 is YFSETQ in the germline V gene. With 7 bases removed from V and 8 bases from J, the gap between germline ends came to 19 bases. The CDR3: CASQMGLSVDEQFF. CDR3 bases: TGCGCCAGCCAGATGGGACTGTCGGTCGATGAGCAGTTCTTC.

This clonotype came up a few times. CDR3 DNA sequence: TGCGCCAGCAGCCAAGATTTCCGGGGCGAGCAGTACTTC. This codes for CASSQDFRGEQYF. The chain uses TRBV4-3 and TRBJ2-7; the D gene is possibly TRBD2 (5 bases). CDR1 and CDR2 (germline): LGHNA, YSLEER. The CDR3 extends over 13 amino acids. Trimming pared 0 bases from V and 6 bases from J, leaving 9 bases between.

This clonotype was detected many times. This rearrangement joins TRBV29-1 to TRBJ2-3; possibly TRBD2 for D (5 bases). V dropped 7 bases and J dropped 5 bases, with 10 bases sitting between them. Germline CDR1 reads SQVTM; CDR2 reads ANQGSEA. This CDR3 contains 11 residues. CDR3 DNA sequence: TGCAGCGCCGTCGGGGTAGATACGCAGTATTTT. This sequence encodes CSAVGVDTQYF.

The chain joins TRBV9 to TRBJ2-2, with 12 bases that match TRBD2. The junction had 7 bases not matched to a gene; V was cut back by 3 bases and J by 4 bases. There are 17 residues in the CDR3. Germline V CDR1 and CDR2: SGDLS, YYNGEE. CDR3 sequence reads: CASSDPSGRAVTGELFF. The CDR3 DNA sequence: TGTGCCAGCAGCGACCCTAGCGGGAGGGCTGTCACCGGGGAGCTGTTTTTT.

The CDR3 DNA sequence: TGCGCCAGCAGCTTGGCTCGCGGGAGGCCCAATGAGCAGTTCTTC. Its translation: CASSLARGRPNEQFF. The chain uses TRBV5-1 and TRBJ2-1, with 8 bases identical to TRBD2. Per the germline V gene, CDR1 is SGHRS and CDR2 is YFSETQ. CDR3 length equals 15 residues. Trimming took 0 bases from V and 6 from J; bases not matched to a gene: 5. The whole variable domain, filled in from reference TRBV5-1 and TRBJ2-1, reads KAGVTQTPRYLIKTRGQQVTLSCSPISGHRSVSWYQQTPGQGLQFLFEYFSETQRNKGNFPGRFSGRQFSNSRSEMNVSTLELGDSALYLCASSLARGRPNEQFFGPGTRLTVL.

This clonotype turned up a few times. The V call is TRBV28, the J call TRBJ2-1; D remains ambiguous. The germline V gene has CDR1 MDHEN and CDR2 SYDVKM. This CDR3 is built from 11 residues. Here the CDR3 DNA reads TGTGCTGTCAGAAACTACAATGAGCAGTTCTTC. It translates to CAVRNYNEQFF. Filled out from reference TRBV28 and TRBJ2-1, the complete variable domain reads DVKVTQSSRYLVKRTGEKVFLECVQDMDHENMFWYRQDPGLGLRLIYFSYDVKMKEKGDIPEGYSVSREKKERFSLILESASTNQTSMYLCAVRNYNEQFFGPGTRLTVL.

This clonotype was counted only a few times. The chain has TRBV20-1 and TRBJ1-1, with a tentative D call TRBD1 (5 bases). The CDR3 has 17 residues. V was clipped by 6 bases and J by 0 bases, with 23 bases between them. Germline values: CDR1 DFQATT, CDR2 SNEGSKA (reference sequence). Here the CDR3 DNA reads TGCAGTGCACCCGACTTCAGGGCCGGCCAGATGAACACTGAAGCTTTCTTT. It encodes CSAPDFRAGQMNTEAFF.

A few counts support this clonotype. This chain links TRBV10-3 with TRBJ2-5; D is ambiguous. CDR3 length: 13 residues. From germline, CDR1 is ENHRY and CDR2 SYGVKD. The V and J ends lost 4 bases and 2 bases respectively, with 8 bases between them. This CDR3 is CAISGPEQETQYF. The CDR3 region has the DNA TGTGCCATCAGTGGTCCAGAGCAAGAGACCCAGTACTTC.

In this sample, this clonotype turned up a few times. The chain employs TRBV11-3 and TRBJ2-7; no firm D call. This CDR3 is built from 11 residues. The V end was cut by 1 base, the J end by 9 bases, with 7 bases between. The germline V gene encodes CDR1 SGHNT and CDR2 YENEEA. This CDR3 reads CASSLGGVQYF. As DNA, the CDR3 is TGTGCCAGCAGCTTAGGGGGTGTGCAGTACTTC. Variable domain in full (rest from reference TRBV11-3 and TRBJ2-7): EAGVVQSPRYKIIEKKQPVAFWCNPISGHNTLYWYLQNLGQGPELLIRYENEEAVDDSQLPKDRFSAERLKGVDSTLKIQPAELGDSAVYLCASSLGGVQYFGPGTRLTVT.

The sample holds a few counts of this clonotype. The chain employs TRBV24-1 and TRBJ2-3; possibly TRBD1 for D (6 bases). The CDR3 has 14 residues. V lost 3 bases and J 5 bases, leaving 11 bases between the germline ends. From germline, CDR1 is KGHDR and CDR2 SFDVKD. CDR3 sequence (DNA): TGTGCCACCAGTGATATACTACAGGGAGATACGCAGTATTTT. The encoded protein is CATSDILQGDTQYF.

The sample holds a few counts of this clonotype. The gene calls are TRBV4-1 and TRBJ2-1, with D possibly being TRBD1 (6 bases). CDR3 length: 16 amino acids. The V end was cut by 3 bases, the J end by 5 bases, with 17 bases between. Per germline, CDR1 MGHRA and CDR2 YSYEKL. This chain's CDR3 is CASSQALGRGNNEQFF. The CDR3 DNA follows: TGCGCCAGCAGCCAGGCCCTTGGCAGGGGTAACAATGAGCAGTTCTTC.

The rearrangement links TRBV13 to TRBJ2-6; 8 bases align to TRBD1. This CDR3 is 16 amino acids long. Germline CDR1 is PRHDT and CDR2 is FYEKMQ (reference sequence). The V gene end was trimmed by 7 bases and the J gene end by 2 bases; junction bases not matched to a gene: 7. In nucleotides, the CDR3 is TGTGCCAGCACCCGGACAGGGTACACTGGGGCCAACGTCCTGACTTTC. Its translation is CASTRTGYTGANVLTF.

This clonotype was observed a handful of times. The J gene is TRBJ2-2, the V gene TRBV5-1, with 10 positions matching TRBD1. In germline, CDR1 is SGHRS, CDR2 YFSETQ. V dropped 4 bases and J dropped 4; count of bases not matched to a gene: 7. This CDR3 is 16 amino acids long. The CDR3 DNA follows: TGCGCCAGCAGCGTACGACAGGGGGCGTTCACCGGGGAGCTGTTTTTT. This sequence encodes CASSVRQGAFTGELFF. Variable domain in full (rest from reference TRBV5-1 and TRBJ2-2): KAGVTQTPRYLIKTRGQQVTLSCSPISGHRSVSWYQQTPGQGLQFLFEYFSETQRNKGNFPGRFSGRQFSNSRSEMNVSTLELGDSALYLCASSVRQGAFTGELFFGEGSRLTVL.

This clonotype has just a few counts. The rearrangement links TRBV5-1 to TRBJ1-1, with a weak D call TRBD1 (5 bases). Germline V gene data show CDR1 as SGHRS and CDR2 as YFSETQ. The CDR3 is 16 residues long. V shed 9 bases and J shed 0 bases, with 21 bases lying between them. CDR3 DNA: TGCGCCACTGCACCCGGGGGTCGCCTCATGAACACTGAAGCTTTCTTT. It is translated as CATAPGGRLMNTEAFF.

This chain links TRBV4-3 with TRBJ2-5, with D perhaps TRBD1 or TRBD2 (6 bases each). The CDR3 is 19 residues long. Trimming stripped 3 bases from V and 3 bases from J, with 26 bases between. Germline V gene sequence: CDR1 LGHNA, CDR2 YSLEER. CDR3 amino acids: CASSHQTGLGTSLKETQYF. The DNA of the CDR3 is TGCGCCAGCAGCCACCAGACAGGTCTCGGGACTTCACTCAAAGAGACCCAGTACTTC.

This clonotype was seen at least ten times. CDR3 sequence reads: CATSDLRRDHFWCQETQYF. The CDR3 bases are TGTGCCACCAGTGATTTGAGGCGGGATCACTTCTGGTGCCAAGAGACCCAGTACTTC. The chain employs TRBV24-1 and TRBJ2-5; D perhaps matches TRBD2 (6 bases). The V end was cut by 0 bases, the J end by 1 base, with 20 bases between. The CDR3 extends over 19 amino acids. Germline loops: CDR1 KGHDR, CDR2 SFDVKD.

This clonotype was detected only a few times. The J gene is TRBJ1-4, the V gene TRBV20-1; 12 nucleotides match TRBD1. The CDR3 has 13 amino acids. CDR1 and CDR2 (germline): DFQATT, SNEGSKA (reference sequence). The V segment lost 6 bases and the J segment 7 bases; nucleotides outside the gene matches: 3. As DNA, the CDR3 is TGCAGTGCCCTGGGACAGGGGGCTGAAAAACTGTTTTTT. Amino acid sequence: CSALGQGAEKLFF.

This chain uses TRBV20-1 with TRBJ2-3, with 8 bases that match TRBD2. V dropped 6 bases and J dropped 8; count of bases not matched to a gene: 16. The CDR3 has 15 residues. CDR1 is DFQATT, CDR2 SNEGSKA, per germline (reference sequence). The CDR3 nucleotides are TGCAGTGCAAGTCTAGCGGGTCCTCCTTATGGTACGCAGTATTTT. As protein: CSASLAGPPYGTQYF.

The chain combines TRBV14 with TRBJ1-2; TRBD1 agrees at 7 bases. The CDR3 contains 15 residues. Looked up from germline, CDR1 is SGHDN and CDR2 is FVKESK. V lost 1 base, J lost 2 bases, and 4 bases stayed unmatched. The CDR3 reads CASSQVPTGNYGYTF. The CDR3 DNA sequence: TGTGCCAGCAGCCAAGTACCGACAGGGAACTATGGCTACACCTTC.

Only a few counts were recorded for this clonotype. This chain links TRBV19 with TRBJ2-5; 9 bases align to TRBD2. Trimming cost V 3 bases and J 5 bases; bases outside gene matches: 7. The CDR3 has 15 residues. Germline CDR1 LNHDA, CDR2 SQIVND (reference sequence). This chain's CDR3 is CASSIILAGRETQYF. CDR3 bases: TGTGCCAGTAGTATCATCCTAGCGGGAAGGGAGACCCAGTACTTC.

The chain's CDR3 is CASSDRGGNSPLHF. The CDR3 DNA sequence: TGTGCCAGCAGTGACAGGGGTGGGAATTCACCCCTCCACTTT. V usage is TRBV2 and J usage is TRBJ1-6; possibly TRBD1 for D (6 bases). CDR1 is SNHLY, CDR2 FYNNEI, per germline. This CDR3 region has 14 residues. Trimming cost V 3 bases and J 7 bases, with 10 bases left between them. The variable domain in full, completed from reference TRBV2 and TRBJ1-6, reads EPEVTQTPSHQVTQMGQEVILRCVPISNHLYFYWYRQILGQKVEFLVSFYNNEISEKSEIFDDQFSVERPDGSNFTLKIRSTKLEDSAMYFCASSDRGGNSPLHFGNGTRLTVT.

This CDR3 is CASRDSNEQFF. Here the CDR3 DNA reads TGTGCCAGCAGGGACAGCAATGAGCAGTTCTTC. The rearrangement uses TRBV27 and TRBJ2-1; tentative D call: TRBD1 (6 bases). Trimming stripped 6 bases from V and 6 bases from J, with 6 bases between. Germline loops: CDR1 MNHEY, CDR2 SMNVEV (reference sequence). The CDR3 loop spans 11 amino acids.